Shown below are 32 T cell receptor beta chains from a single sample sequenced in a study of post-analysis software for immune sequencing data (dated by TCRdb to between 2014 and 2017). The paper as a whole reports these results and caveats: Significantly higher frequencies in patients than in controls were found for five or six TRBV segments, including TRBV5-6, TRBV5-1 and TRBV20-1.

Libraries were constructed by PCR. The run used an Illumina HiSeq 2500. To reduce PCR and sequencing biases, unique molecular identifiers were incorporated into the TCR beta cDNA libraries. TCRdb reprocessing: public reads trimmed at Q25 with fastp, clones called with MiXCR, in-frame beta chains kept. Each CDR3 protein appears once, grouped with its most common genes and DNA. In this sample the table shows 350,000 to 450,000 distinct CDR3 sequences, 30% to 45% of which occur a single time. Of the sample, over 10% falls within the top ten clones. No antigens are known for them. The sample comprised blood. These receptors all stem from a girl between 5 and 17 years old with multiple sclerosis.

There are a few counts of this clonotype. J is TRBJ2-3 and V is TRBV2; 8 bases match TRBD1. Germline CDR1 SNHLY, CDR2 FYNNEI. Losses at the gene ends were 6 bases for V and 4 bases for J; bases not matched to a gene: 3. The CDR3 consists of 13 residues. The CDR3 nucleotides are TGTGCCAGCAGAGGACAGGGCCCAGATACGCAGTATTTT. This translates into CASRGQGPDTQYF.

The chain combines TRBV5-1 with TRBJ1-6, with 8 positions matching TRBD1. Per the germline V gene, CDR1 is SGHRS and CDR2 is YFSETQ. This CDR3 is 14 amino acids long. V was pared by 3 bases and J by 5 bases, with 1 base of the junction left unmatched. CDR3 coding DNA: TGCGCCAGCAGCTCGGACAGGGATAATTCACCCCTCCACTTT. Its translation is CASSSDRDNSPLHF.

The chain is built from TRBV13 and TRBJ2-3; maybe TRBD2 (6 bases). The CDR3 consists of 14 residues. The ends were cut back, 3 bases at V and 3 bases at J, with 10 bases in the middle. Germline V CDR1 and CDR2: PRHDT, FYEKMQ (reference sequence). CDR3 residues: CASSFGGTTDTQYF. CDR3 nucleotide sequence: TGTGCCAGCAGCTTTGGAGGGACGACAGATACGCAGTATTTT.

This clonotype was counted between two and nine times. This chain joins TRBV12-3 or TRBV12-4 and TRBJ2-3; D gene unclear. The CDR3 is 14 amino acids. V was pared by 6 bases and J by 4 bases, with 14 bases between. The DNA of the CDR3 is TGTGCCAGCAGCCCGGGCTCCTGGGCAGATACGCAGTATTTT. The encoded protein is CASSPGSWADTQYF.

The gene calls are TRBV15 and TRBJ1-1, with D unclear. Germline-derived CDR1 and CDR2 are LNHNV and YYDKDF (reference sequence). The CDR3 has 17 amino acids. V was pared by 1 base and J by 0 bases, with 15 bases between. The CDR3 loop reads CATSRVGRGFMNTEAFF. In DNA form, the CDR3 reads TGTGCCACCAGCAGAGTTGGACGGGGATTCATGAACACTGAAGCTTTCTTT.

The V gene is TRBV5-4, the J gene TRBJ1-6; TRBD1 agrees at 10 bases. Germline V gene lookup returns CDR1 SGHNT and CDR2 YYREEE (reference sequence). The CDR3 length is 14 residues. With V trimmed by 5 bases and J by 10 bases, 6 bases remained unmatched. The CDR3 spells CASSGGTGVSPLHF. The CDR3 nucleotides read TGTGCCAGCAGTGGCGGGACAGGGGTGTCACCCCTCCACTTT. The full variable domain, in which reference TRBV5-4 and TRBJ1-6 provide the parts outside the CDR3, is ETGVTQSPTHLIKTRGQQVTLRCSSQSGHNTVSWYQQALGQGPQFIFQYYREEENGRGNFPPRFSGLQFPNYSSELNVNALELDDSALYLCASSGGTGVSPLHFGNGTRLTVT.

The rearrangement joins TRBV10-3 to TRBJ2-3, with unresolved D. CDR1 and CDR2 from the germline V gene are ENHRY and SYGVKD. V lost 10 bases and J lost 2, with 13 bases in between. The CDR3 is 13 amino acids. The CDR3 loop reads CATTAVPTDTQYF. As DNA, the CDR3 is TGTGCCACCACGGCGGTACCCACAGATACGCAGTATTTT.

The table lists this clonotype with many counts. This chain uses TRBV29-1 with TRBJ2-5, with D maybe TRBD1 (6 bases). This CDR3 has 13 residues. V lost 4 bases and J lost 3, with 12 bases in between. Germline V gene lookup returns CDR1 SQVTM and CDR2 ANQGSEA. The CDR3, as DNA: TGCAGCGTTGTCGAGGGGGAGAAAGAGACCCAGTACTTC. Amino acid sequence: CSVVEGEKETQYF.

The chain is built from TRBV2 and TRBJ2-2; the match to TRBD2 covers 7 bases. The germline V gene encodes CDR1 SNHLY and CDR2 FYNNEI. V dropped 6 bases and J dropped 0; count of bases not matched to a gene: 1. This CDR3 comprises 14 residues. CDR3 region: CASRTSSNTGELFF. CDR3 in DNA: TGTGCCAGCAGGACTAGCTCGAACACCGGGGAGCTGTTTTTT.

The V call is TRBV7-2, the J call TRBJ1-2; maybe TRBD1 (5 bases). Germline-derived CDR1 and CDR2 are SGHTA and FQGNSA. The V end was cut by 5 bases, the J end by 8 bases, with 9 bases between. CDR3 length: 11 amino acids. CDR3 in DNA: TGTGCCAGCAGCGGAGGGGCCGGCTACACCTTC. The encoded protein is CASSGGAGYTF.

The V gene is TRBV18, the J gene TRBJ1-1, with D maybe TRBD1 (6 bases). This CDR3 has 13 amino acids. The germline V and J ends were trimmed by 3 bases and 9 bases, with 14 bases remaining between them. CDR1 is KGHSH, CDR2 LQKENI, per germline. The CDR3 DNA is TGTGCCAGCTCACCTCTAGAGTGGGGGCAAGCTTTCTTT. Its protein product is CASSPLEWGQAFF.

This clonotype was observed at least ten times. V usage is TRBV15 and J usage is TRBJ2-1, with 7 nucleotides matching TRBD1. The CDR3 sequence is 18 residues long. The germline CDR1 and CDR2 sequences are LNHNV and YYDKDF (reference sequence). The V segment lost 0 bases and the J segment 2 bases; nucleotides outside the gene matches: 10. This chain's CDR3 is CATSRDWFRGRTYNEQFF. The CDR3 nucleotides read TGTGCCACCAGCAGAGATTGGTTTAGGGGGCGGACCTACAATGAGCAGTTCTTC.

As concerns this clonotype: One junction end disagrees with the germline gene, perhaps due to a read error. The chain links TRBV28 to TRBJ1-4; D possibly corresponds to TRBD1 (6 bases). CDR1 is MDHEN, CDR2 SYDVKM, per germline. The CDR3 totals 13 residues. This CDR3 is CASSRGRNEKRFF. The CDR3 DNA sequence: TGTGCCAGCAGCAGGGGTAGGAATGAAAAACGGTTTTTT.

The table lists this clonotype with many counts. The CDR3 sequence is CASSSHLGLDLETQYF. CDR3 in DNA: TGTGCCAGCAGCTCTCATCTGGGACTGGACCTAGAGACCCAGTACTTC. The gene calls are TRBV5-6 and TRBJ2-5, with a tentative D call TRBD2 (6 bases). Germline lookup yields CDR1 SGHDT and CDR2 YYEEEE. Trimming stripped 3 bases from V and 4 bases from J, with 19 bases between. The CDR3 is made up of 16 amino acids.

This clonotype was picked up a small number of times. The chain employs TRBV27 and TRBJ1-6, with 7 bases that match TRBD1. Per the germline V gene, CDR1 is MNHEY and CDR2 is SMNVEV (reference sequence). The CDR3 contains 15 residues. Losses at the gene ends were 3 bases for V and 8 bases for J; bases not matched to a gene: 7. CDR3 in DNA: TGTGCCAGCAGTTTTTCCGGACAGGTTTATTCACCCCTCCACTTT. Protein product: CASSFSGQVYSPLHF.

This clonotype was picked up one time. The chain uses TRBV5-4 and TRBJ2-5; D is possibly TRBD2 (5 bases). The CDR3 runs to 14 residues. Germline-derived CDR1 and CDR2 are SGHNT and YYREEE (reference sequence). V was pared by 5 bases and J by 2 bases, with 13 bases between. As DNA, the CDR3 is TGTGCCAGCAGGAACGGACTGATACAAGAGACCCAGTACTTC. Its protein product is CASRNGLIQETQYF.

A note on this clonotype: A much bigger clone sits one base away, suggesting this may be a read error. This chain links TRBV7-2 with TRBJ2-3; 8 nucleotides align to TRBD2. The germline CDR1 and CDR2 sequences are SGHTA and FQGNSA. CDR3 length equals 16 residues. After removal of 7 bases from V and 1 base from J, the junction contained 10 bases not matched to a gene. The CDR3, as DNA: TGTGCCAGCAACCCCCGGACTAGCTTACGCACAGATACGCAGTATTTT. Protein sequence: CASNPRTSLRTDTQYF.

This clonotype has a handful of counts. The chain is built from TRBV3-1 and TRBJ2-5, with TRBD2 matching over 7 bases. The V segment lost 3 bases and the J segment 5 bases; nucleotides outside the gene matches: 0. There are 12 residues in the CDR3. CDR1 LGHDT and CDR2 YNNKEL come from the germline V gene (reference sequence). In DNA, the CDR3 is TGTGCCAGCAGCCACGGGAGGGAGACCCAGTACTTC. Protein: CASSHGRETQYF.

This clonotype has just a few counts. For the CDR3, the DNA is TGCGCCAGCAGCCCCCGGGACAGGTATAACAATGAGCAGTTCTTC. It encodes CASSPRDRYNNEQFF. The chain links TRBV4-1 to TRBJ2-1; 8 bases are shared with TRBD1. Germline V gene data show CDR1 as MGHRA and CDR2 as YSYEKL. Unmatched junction bases numbered 7, after V lost 4 bases and J lost 5 bases. The CDR3 is 15 amino acids.

The CDR3 sequence is CARWDSPNEKLFF. The CDR3 coding sequence is TGCGCCAGGTGGGACAGCCCTAATGAAAAACTGTTTTTT. The chain is built from TRBV10-1 and TRBJ1-4, with 7 bases matching TRBD1. Per germline, CDR1 WNHNN and CDR2 SYGVQD (reference sequence). The trim removed 9 bases at V and 3 bases at J, leaving 4 bases unmatched. CDR3 length: 13 amino acids.

The J gene is TRBJ1-1, the V gene TRBV3-1, with 9 positions matching TRBD1. V was clipped by 3 bases and J by 10 bases; unmatched bases: 12. Germline V lookup: CDR1 LGHDT, CDR2 YNNKEL (reference sequence). This CDR3 contains 15 residues. The CDR3 bases are TGTGCCAGCAGCCAGAGGGACAGGGAATGGAAGGGAGCTTTCTTT. It is translated as CASSQRDREWKGAFF. Drawing the rest from reference TRBV3-1 and TRBJ1-1, the complete variable domain is DTAVSQTPKYLVTQMGNDKSIKCEQNLGHDTMYWYKQDSKKFLKIMFSYNNKELIINETVPNRFSPKSPDKAHLNLHINSLELGDSAVYFCASSQRDREWKGAFFGQGTRLTVV.

This clonotype was seen at least ten times. Written as DNA, the CDR3 is TGCAGCGTTGTGGGGACAGGGAATGAGTTATACGAGCAGTACTTC. Translated: CSVVGTGNELYEQYF. This sequence joins TRBV29-1 and TRBJ2-7, with 9 bases matching TRBD1. CDR3 length: 15 amino acids. Germline lookup yields CDR1 SQVTM and CDR2 ANQGSEA. V gave up 4 bases and J gave up 4 bases; unmatched junction bases: 11.

The sample holds a few counts of this clonotype. The chain combines TRBV10-3 with TRBJ2-1, with D possibly being TRBD1 (5 bases). Trimming took off 3 bases at V and 3 bases at J, with 12 bases between the two ends. Germline CDR1 and CDR2: ENHRY and SYGVKD. This CDR3 has 15 amino acids. The CDR3 region is CAISDGRANYNEQFF. The CDR3 coding sequence is TGTGCCATCAGTGACGGCAGGGCAAACTACAATGAGCAGTTCTTC.

This clonotype has only a few counts. The rearrangement links TRBV28 to TRBJ1-1; D not resolved. From germline, CDR1 is MDHEN and CDR2 SYDVKM. With 6 bases removed from V and 5 bases from J, the gap between germline ends came to 19 bases. The CDR3 contains 15 residues. For the CDR3, the DNA is TGTGCCAGCAGCCCAACATCGGGGATAGTTACTGAAGCTTTCTTT. It yields the protein CASSPTSGIVTEAFF.

This clonotype was observed once. The chain has TRBV12-3 or TRBV12-4 and TRBJ1-4; TRBD1 agrees at 12 bases. This CDR3 region has 17 residues. The J segment lost 9 bases and the V segment lost 1 base, leaving 9 bases of the junction unmatched. CDR3 loop: CASSLGGQGASDKKLFF. The CDR3 DNA reads as TGTGCCAGCAGTTTAGGGGGACAGGGGGCGAGTGATAAAAAACTGTTTTTT.

This chain links TRBV6-1 with TRBJ1-1; D not resolved. The CDR3 totals 13 residues. The germline gives CDR1 MNHNS, CDR2 SASEGT. Trimming cost V 3 bases and J 6 bases, with 11 bases left between them. This chain's CDR3 is CASSEGNTPEAFF. The CDR3 region has the DNA TGTGCCAGCAGTGAGGGTAACACCCCTGAAGCTTTCTTT.

The rearrangement joins TRBV29-1 to TRBJ2-7, with 9 bases aligning to TRBD1. Germline CDR1 is SQVTM and CDR2 is ANQGSEA. This CDR3 spans 13 amino acids. V trimming: 1 base; J trimming: 5 bases; junction bases outside the gene matches: 3. In DNA form, the CDR3 reads TGCAGCGTTGAAGCGTGGACAGGGGACGAGCAGTACTTC. Its translation is CSVEAWTGDEQYF.

The rearrangement links TRBV13 to TRBJ1-1, with TRBD1 as a possible D gene (5 bases). The V gene's germline CDR1 is PRHDT and CDR2 FYEKMQ (reference sequence). CDR3 length equals 14 residues. V was shortened by 0 bases and J by 6 bases, with 11 bases between the two germline ends. CDR3 sequence reads: CASSLGGRAAEAFF. DNA for the CDR3: TGTGCCAGCAGCTTAGGGGGCAGGGCCGCTGAAGCTTTCTTT. The entire variable domain, with the rest obtained from reference TRBV13 and TRBJ1-1, is as follows: AAGVIQSPRHLIKEKRETATLKCYPIPRHDTVYWYQQGPGQDPQFLISFYEKMQSDKGSIPDRFSAQQFSDYHSELNMSSLELGDSALYFCASSLGGRAAEAFFGQGTRLTVV.

This clonotype was seen only a few times. The V call is TRBV7-2, the J call TRBJ2-5; D unresolved. Germline CDR1 SGHTA, CDR2 FQGNSA. Trimming shortened V by 1 base and J by 2 bases, and 8 bases separated the two germline ends. CDR3 length equals 14 residues. This CDR3 reads CASSLGRAQETQYF. The DNA for the CDR3 is TGTGCCAGCAGCTTAGGTCGGGCACAAGAGACCCAGTACTTC.

This clonotype was seen more than once but under ten times. V is TRBV9 and J is TRBJ2-5, with D perhaps matching TRBD1 or TRBD2 (5 bases each). The ends were cut back, 1 base at V and 4 bases at J, with 14 bases in the middle. Germline CDR1 reads SGDLS; CDR2 reads YYNGEE. The CDR3 is made up of 15 amino acids. Here the CDR3 DNA reads TGTGCCAGCAGCGTAAACTCCGGGGACGGAGAGACCCAGTACTTC. Its protein product is CASSVNSGDGETQYF.

This sequence joins TRBV7-9 and TRBJ2-6; D remains unclear. Germline V gene sequence: CDR1 SEHNR, CDR2 FQNEAQ (reference sequence). The CDR3 covers 15 residues. The V end was cut by 1 base, the J end by 2 bases, with 6 bases between. The CDR3, as DNA: TGTGCCAGCAGCTTAGTAACAGCTGGGGCCAACGTCCTGACTTTC. Protein product: CASSLVTAGANVLTF.

The chain links TRBV7-8 to TRBJ1-4; unclear D gene. Between the trimmed V and J ends, which lost 1 base and 8 bases, there was a span of 17 bases. Germline lookup yields CDR1 SGHVS and CDR2 FQNEAQ. The CDR3 length is 16 residues. The CDR3 loop reads CASSLDPRGGGEKLFF. The CDR3 bases are TGTGCCAGCAGCTTAGATCCCCGGGGTGGAGGAGAAAAACTGTTTTTT.